The clone carrying this TCR beta chain was recorded many times. What it recognizes is unknown. Trimming pared 1 base from V and 1 base from J, leaving 10 bases between. Germline loops: CDR1 SGHTA, CDR2 FQGNSA. This CDR3 spans 15 amino acids. The sample is drawn from a study of neurological immune-mediated disorders. Study observations and caveats: HTLV-1-associated myelopathy had the most TCR clonal expansion, whereas multiple sclerosis had the least (lower than in healthy controls).

Synthesis of cDNA was carried out by template-switch 5'RACE. The reaction used 10-nucleotide random UMIs. MiXCR, run by TCRdb on the 5' RACE reads, gives a single entry per CDR3 protein. The table includes about 38,000 distinct CDR3 sequences, 4% to 5.5% detected once. The study built sorted libraries from more than 900,000 CD4+ or CD8+ T cells. The TCR originated in a man aged 18 to 30 in good health. The chain is built from TRBV7-2 and TRBJ2-5; D uncertain. The specimen was CD4+ T cells from blood. The CDR3 bases are TGTGCCAGCAGCTTAGGGTCTACAAGCCAAGAGACCCAGTACTTC. As protein: CASSLGSTSQETQYF.